Following are 14 T cell receptor beta chains from one sample sequenced in a study of T cells in Graves' hyperthyroidism and ophthalmopathy. There were TCR beta CDR3 regions amplified from RNA transcripts. TCR CDR3 regions were first amplified by RT-PCR with HTBI primers. From the multiplex PCR reads, TCRdb called clonotypes with MiXCR, one entry per CDR3 protein. The sample records fewer than 750,000 distinct CDR3 sequences, under 60% being singletons. The sample consisted of peripheral blood or thyroid tissue (not recorded which). The receptor set was obtained from a woman aged 18 to 35 with Graves' hyperthyroidism.

The chain employs TRBV7-2 and TRBJ1-2; no reliable D call. The germline V gene has CDR1 SGHTA and CDR2 FQGNSA. Trimming pared 5 bases from V and 9 bases from J, leaving 16 bases between. The CDR3 length is 13 residues. The CDR3 spells CASSPDGLRSYTF. The CDR3 DNA reads as TGTGCCAGCAGCCCGGACGGTTTAAGGAGCTACACCTTC.

This clonotype has at least ten counts. The chain links TRBV12-3 or TRBV12-4 to TRBJ2-2; D gene ambiguous. This CDR3 comprises 14 residues. Trimming took off 3 bases at V and 3 bases at J, with 8 bases between the two ends. Here the CDR3 reads CASSLASDTGELFF. In DNA form, the CDR3 reads TGTGCCAGCAGTTTGGCTTCCGACACCGGGGAGCTGTTTTTT.

This CDR3 is CAISDRDRMRGYTF. The DNA for the CDR3 is TGTGCCATCAGTGACCGGGACAGAATGAGGGGCTACACCTTC. The chain has TRBV10-3 and TRBJ1-2; 7 positions match TRBD1. This CDR3 is 14 amino acids long. Germline values: CDR1 ENHRY, CDR2 SYGVKD. The V segment lost 3 bases and the J segment 8 bases; nucleotides outside the gene matches: 9.

The genes are TRBV7-2 and TRBJ1-6; D is unclear. The CDR3 runs to 17 residues. CDR1 and CDR2 from the germline V gene are SGHTA and FQGNSA. The ends were cut back, 5 bases at V and 0 bases at J, with 14 bases in the middle. This CDR3 is CASSREGRSSYNSPLHF. CDR3 DNA: TGTGCCAGCAGCCGGGAGGGCCGCAGCTCCTATAATTCACCCCTCCACTTT.

This clonotype was observed at least ten times. The chain combines TRBV13 with TRBJ1-5; 8 positions match TRBD1. Germline V lookup: CDR1 PRHDT, CDR2 FYEKMQ (reference sequence). The CDR3 length is 16 residues. Trimming took 5 bases from V and 4 from J; bases not matched to a gene: 10. CDR3 loop: CASSGGGQGRNQPQHF. The CDR3 DNA reads as TGTGCCAGCAGCGGAGGAGGACAGGGACGGAATCAGCCCCAGCATTTT. The entire variable domain, with the rest obtained from reference TRBV13 and TRBJ1-5, is as follows: AAGVIQSPRHLIKEKRETATLKCYPIPRHDTVYWYQQGPGQDPQFLISFYEKMQSDKGSIPDRFSAQQFSDYHSELNMSSLELGDSALYFCASSGGGQGRNQPQHFGDGTRLSIL.

This rearrangement joins TRBV7-2 to TRBJ2-7, with TRBD1 identical over 12 bases. V was pared by 2 bases and J by 7 bases, with 9 bases of the junction left unmatched. Germline CDR1 reads SGHTA; CDR2 reads FQGNSA. CDR3 length: 16 residues. The CDR3 DNA is TGTGCCAGCAGCTTAAATGGGGGACAGGGGGCGTTTGAGCAGTACTTC. Protein: CASSLNGGQGAFEQYF.

This clonotype was counted many times. The genes are TRBV20-1 and TRBJ1-5; unclear D gene. This CDR3 has 13 amino acids. Germline V gene data show CDR1 as DFQATT and CDR2 as SNEGSKA (reference sequence). V gave up 6 bases and J gave up 3 bases, with 12 bases separating them. The CDR3 is CSAYSSVNQPQHF. The DNA for the CDR3 is TGCAGTGCGTACAGTAGCGTCAATCAGCCCCAGCATTTT.

V usage is TRBV20-1 and J usage is TRBJ2-1, with a tentative D call TRBD2 (5 bases). Germline assignment: CDR1 DFQATT and CDR2 SNEGSKA (reference sequence). This CDR3 comprises 15 residues. The V end was cut by 1 base, the J end by 4 bases, with 14 bases between. CDR3 loop: CSARVGVAQYNEQFF. The CDR3 nucleotides read TGCAGTGCTAGAGTTGGGGTAGCGCAATACAATGAGCAGTTCTTC.

This clonotype was seen ten or more times. The chain uses TRBV11-2 and TRBJ2-5; TRBD1 agrees at 12 bases. The CDR3 loop spans 17 amino acids. CDR1 is SGHAT, CDR2 FQNNGV, per germline. The V and J ends lost 5 bases and 4 bases, in that order; junction bases with no gene match: 11. The CDR3 DNA sequence: TGTGCCAGCAGCCCCCCGGGACAGGGGGCTGGGAGAGAGACCCAGTACTTC. This gives the protein CASSPPGQGAGRETQYF.

A note on this clonotype: Since the CDR3 does not end with the conserved phenylalanine or tryptophan, this likely comes from a read error. The rearrangement links TRBV4-1 to TRBJ2-7; the D is unclear. Looked up from germline, CDR1 is MGHRA and CDR2 is YSYEKL. CDR3 length equals 14 residues. The germline V and J ends were trimmed by 0 bases and 4 bases, with 10 bases remaining between them. CDR3 protein: CASSQDQALYEQYL. In DNA, the CDR3 is TGCGCCAGCAGCCAAGATCAGGCTCTATACGAGCAGTACCTC.

This chain links TRBV2 with TRBJ2-3; TRBD1 agrees at 7 bases. Unmatched junction bases numbered 4, after V lost 2 bases and J lost 5 bases. CDR3 length equals 14 residues. Germline assignment: CDR1 SNHLY and CDR2 FYNNEI. This chain's CDR3 is CASSEQGVRDTQYF. CDR3 DNA sequence: TGTGCCAGCAGTGAACAGGGGGTGAGAGATACGCAGTATTTT.

This clonotype was detected ten times or more. V gene TRBV7-3 combines with J gene TRBJ2-6; weak D call: TRBD2 (6 bases). Trimming pared 4 bases from V and 2 bases from J, leaving 6 bases between. Germline CDR1 and CDR2: SGHTA and FQGTGA. This CDR3 region has 14 residues. The CDR3 region has the DNA TGTGCCAGCAGCTCTAGCGCTGGGGCCAACGTCCTGACTTTC. This gives the protein CASSSSAGANVLTF.

J is TRBJ1-4 and V is TRBV10-3, with D uncertain. Germline V gene lookup returns CDR1 ENHRY and CDR2 SYGVKD. This CDR3 has 16 amino acids. Trimming pared 0 bases from V and 7 bases from J, leaving 15 bases between. Here the CDR3 DNA reads TGTGCCATCAGTGAGTCAGGCCTAAAGACTTTTGAAAAACTGTTTTTT. Its translation: CAISESGLKTFEKLFF.

The table lists this clonotype with many counts. The rearrangement uses TRBV25-1 and TRBJ1-1, with no clear D. This CDR3 is built from 13 residues. Germline CDR1 is MGHDK and CDR2 is SYGVNS. The V gene lost 3 bases and the J gene lost 1 base, with 6 bases spanning the gap. The CDR3 loop is CASSDTTNTEAFF. The CDR3 DNA sequence: TGTGCCAGCAGTGACACAACGAACACTGAAGCTTTCTTT.